The clone carrying this TCR beta chain has at least ten counts. The antigen remains unidentified. The entry originates in a study of regulatory T cells in long-lasting Graves disease. Points from the study as a whole: With persistent disease, TRBV28, TRBJ1-2 and TRBJ2-5 were the favored segments. A reduction in accuracy may have resulted from the small sample size.

CDR3 length: 14 amino acids. Germline-derived CDR1 and CDR2 are MDHEN and SYDVKM. Trimming stripped 4 bases from V and 5 bases from J, with 14 bases between. Combining iRepertoire HTBI primers with Arm-PCR of CDR3 regions, the authors built TCR beta libraries. Via MiXCR, TCRdb re-called the multiplex PCR reads, giving one row per CDR3 protein. The data show some 340,000 distinct CDR3 sequences, roughly 20% seen once. Time point of the sample: persistent/refractory GD, antithyroid drugs over 5 years with positive TRAb. PBMCs provided the RNA from which the TCR library was made. This TCR was recovered from a woman between 40 and 50 years old with Graves disease. This chain links TRBV28 with TRBJ1-2; D is uncertain. The sample in question was peripheral blood mononuclear cells (PBMCs), obtained when the disease was refractory, from a patient treated with antithyroid drugs. The CDR3 sequence: CASSWAGAAYGYTF. The DNA of the CDR3 is TGTGCCAGCAGTTGGGCGGGCGCCGCGTATGGCTACACCTTC.